These T cell receptor beta chains were read from a single sample in a study of persistence of HIV-infected CD4 T cells. Sequencing used immunoSEQ multiplex PCR; TCRdb keeps in-frame clones, though not all of them. The sample comprises nearly 20,000 clones, approximately 60% of which are singletons, and approximately 1.9% rests with the top ten. Their target antigens are unknown. Sequencing was performed on CD4+ T cells sorted from PBMCs after 18-hour stimulation, taken from a patient who received antiretroviral therapy. These receptor sequences come from an adult woman with HIV who was CMV-seropositive. Both conserved end residues are part of each CDR3. The D gene is left open where the match is weak. A row's size may be missing; if present it is once, few, many or a size class.

abundance,j_gene,v_gene,len,d_gene,CDR3aa,CDR3nt
few,TRBJ1-1,TRBV30,14,-,CAWKDWGRDTEAFF,TGTGCCTGGAAGGATTGGGGGCGGGACACTGAAGCTTTCTTT
-,TRBJ1-4,TRBV7-8,13,-,CAAGGAANEKLFF,TGTGCCGCCGGGGGCGCGGCTAATGAAAAACTGTTTTTT
-,TRBJ2-7,TRBV3-1/TRBV3-2,15,TRBD2,CASSPGLAGTYEQYF,TGTGCCAGCAGCCCCGGACTAGCGGGAACTTACGAGCAGTACTTC
-,TRBJ1-4,TRBV4-1,17,TRBD1,CASSHGQARVSNEKLFF,TGCGCCAGCAGCCACGGACAGGCCAGAGTATCTAATGAAAAACTGTTTTTT
-,TRBJ1-2,TRBV20-1,14,TRBD1,CSAIDRVGVGGYTF,TGCAGTGCTATTGACAGGGTCGGGGTTGGTGGCTACACCTTC
-,TRBJ1-6,TRBV29-1,14,TRBD1,CSVTTGGDNSPLHF,TGCAGCGTGACGACAGGGGGGGATAATTCACCCCTCCACTTT
once,TRBJ1-1,TRBV18,15,-,CASSPQRTENTEAFF,TGTGCCAGCTCACCCCAGAGGACAGAAAACACTGAAGCTTTCTTT
-,TRBJ2-3,TRBV3-1/TRBV3-2,16,TRBD2,CASSARLAGNTDTQYF,TGTGCCAGCAGCGCCCGACTAGCGGGGAACACAGATACGCAGTATTTT
once,TRBJ1-3,TRBV2,14,-,CASSDRDRGNTIYF,TGTGCCAGCAGTGACAGGGACCGCGGAAACACCATATATTTT
medium-sized,TRBJ2-1,TRBV19,15,-,CASSIGQNSYNEQFF,TGTGCCAGTAGTATAGGACAAAACTCCTACAATGAGCAGTTCTTC
-,TRBJ2-7,TRBV7-8,15,-,CASSLDVQGAHEQYF,TGTGCCAGCAGCTTAGATGTCCAGGGAGCCCACGAGCAGTACTTC
-,TRBJ1-2,TRBV19,14,-,CASSEPGLRRGYTF,TGTGCCAGTAGTGAACCGGGACTGCGGCGGGGCTACACCTTC
-,TRBJ1-1,TRBV15,14,-,CATSRLTTGTEAFF,TGTGCCACCAGCAGATTAACTACAGGGACTGAAGCTTTCTTT
-,TRBJ2-1,TRBV3-1/TRBV3-2,11,-,CASSQYYEQFF,TGTGCCAGCAGCCAATATTATGAGCAGTTCTTC
-,TRBJ1-4,TRBV6-5,14,TRBD1,CASRLGQGDEKLFF,TGTGCCAGCAGACTAGGACAGGGCGATGAAAAACTGTTTTTT
-,TRBJ2-1,TRBV28,18,TRBD2,CASSSYGRTSSGYNEQFF,TGTGCCAGCAGTTCCTATGGTCGGACTAGCTCAGGATACAATGAGCAGTTCTTC
-,TRBJ1-4,TRBV5-1,16,-,CASSLVGAGPNEKLFF,TGCGCCAGCAGCTTGGTTGGGGCAGGCCCTAATGAAAAACTGTTTTTT
few,TRBJ2-1,TRBV6-6,15,TRBD2,CASSPTSGGLYEQFF,TGTGCCAGCAGTCCCACTAGCGGGGGACTCTATGAGCAGTTCTTC
-,TRBJ1-1,TRBV29-1,13,-,CSVTPTRSTEAFF,TGCAGCGTCACCCCCACAAGAAGCACTGAAGCTTTCTTT
few,TRBJ1-1,TRBV10-1,14,-,CASSESARSTEAFF,TGCGCCAGCAGTGAGTCCGCCAGAAGCACTGAAGCTTTCTTT
-,TRBJ1-5,TRBV21-1,16,-,CASSPTRPTGGQPQHF,TGTGCCAGCAGCCCCACGAGACCCACAGGGGGTCAGCCCCAGCATTTT
few,TRBJ1-2,TRBV30,14,-,CAWMGVGSDYGYTF,TGTGCCTGGATGGGGGTTGGGTCGGACTATGGCTACACCTTC
few,TRBJ2-1,TRBV24-1,15,-,CATSAPGQRDDEQFF,TGTGCCACCAGTGCCCCGGGACAGCGGGATGATGAGCAGTTCTTC
-,TRBJ2-3,TRBV7-9,15,-,CASSWTLGVGDTQYF,TGTGCCAGCAGCTGGACACTGGGAGTCGGAGATACGCAGTATTTT
once,TRBJ1-6,TRBV7-3,14,-,CASRGAGANSPLHF,TGTGCCAGCAGGGGGGCAGGGGCCAATTCACCCCTCCACTTT
-,TRBJ2-1,TRBV5-6,16,-,CASSFVAVLSYNEQFF,TGTGCCAGCAGCTTCGTAGCGGTTCTCTCCTACAATGAGCAGTTCTTC
-,TRBJ2-7,TRBV3-1/TRBV3-2,13,-,CASSPDGTYEQYF,TGTGCCAGCAGCCCCGACGGGACCTACGAGCAGTACTTC
-,TRBJ1-2,TRBV5-1,17,TRBD1,CASSGRTGGNLGGGYTF,TGCGCCAGCAGCGGCCGGACAGGGGGCAATCTTGGTGGTGGCTACACCTTC
-,TRBJ1-5,TRBV7-2,16,-,CASSLGAGRINQPQHF,TGTGCCAGCAGCTTAGGAGCAGGGCGGATCAATCAGCCCCAGCATTTT
-,TRBJ1-1,TRBV15,17,TRBD1,CATSRLTGGRENTEAFF,TGTGCCACCAGCAGACTAACAGGGGGTCGAGAGAACACTGAAGCTTTCTTT
-,TRBJ2-1,TRBV5-1,14,-,CASSLESGINEQFF,TGCGCCAGCAGCTTGGAGTCCGGGATCAATGAGCAGTTCTTC
medium-sized,TRBJ1-2,TRBV7-2,14,-,CASSPGPANYGYTF,TGTGCCAGCAGCCCTGGACCGGCTAACTATGGCTACACCTTC
-,TRBJ1-5,TRBV6-4,13,-,CASSERAGQPQHF,TGTGCCAGCAGTGAAAGGGCGGGTCAGCCCCAGCATTTT
-,TRBJ1-2,TRBV15,15,-,CATSREVLSNYGYTF,TGTGCCACCAGCAGAGAGGTCCTATCGAACTATGGCTACACCTTC
-,TRBJ1-2,TRBV29-1,13,-,CSVEAFSGYGYTF,TGCAGCGTTGAAGCGTTCTCAGGCTATGGCTACACCTTC
-,TRBJ1-1,TRBV6-6,11,-,CATGMNTEAFF,TGTGCCACCGGGATGAACACTGAAGCTTTCTTT
few,TRBJ1-5,TRBV28,22,-,CASSSFGAEAAAISYSNQPQHF,TGTGCCAGCAGTTCATTTGGGGCCGAGGCCGCCGCCATATCCTATAGCAATCAGCCCCAGCATTTT
-,TRBJ2-3,TRBV5-1,17,TRBD2,CASSMGAAGARTDTQYF,TGCGCCAGCAGCATGGGGGCAGCGGGGGCCCGCACAGATACGCAGTATTTT
-,TRBJ2-6,TRBV24-1,18,TRBD1,CATSGPDRGSSGANVLTF,TGTGCCACCAGTGGCCCAGACAGGGGTTCCTCTGGGGCCAACGTCCTGACTTTC
-,TRBJ1-1,TRBV7-3,14,TRBD1,CASSLYSGGTEAFF,TGTGCCAGCAGCTTATACTCAGGGGGTACTGAAGCTTTCTTT
-,TRBJ1-1,TRBV5-1,14,-,CASSLVAMNTEAFF,TGCGCCAGCAGCTTGGTGGCCATGAACACTGAAGCTTTCTTT
-,TRBJ1-1,TRBV10-3,14,TRBD1,CAIRTGQGADEAFF,TGTGCCATCCGTACGGGACAGGGGGCGGATGAAGCTTTCTTT
-,TRBJ2-5,TRBV11-2,15,-,CASSLVQVSWETQYF,TGTGCCAGCAGCTTAGTGCAGGTCTCGTGGGAGACCCAGTACTTC